This record covers a single TCR beta chain. Its matching antigen is unknown. This record belongs to a study of T cells expressing NK-cell markers. At the level of the study: Each TCR beta repertoire originated in sorted T cells that were CD3+CD56+NKG2C+, CD3+CD56+NKG2C- or CD3+CD56-NKG2C+. The sequencing cohort of eight donors included seven HCMV-seropositive individuals and one seronegative individual. General study findings and limits: Dominant NKG2C+ clonotypes were found to form about 1.0-7.5% of CD8+ T cells in over 5 donors. The HCMV specificity of the expanded NKG2C+ T cell clones stayed unresolved.

Germline V gene sequence: CDR1 SGHRS, CDR2 YFSETQ. The CDR3 is 15 residues long. TCRdb processed the 5' RACE reads again and assigns one entry to each CDR3 protein, with no DNA. This sample's table reports some 440,000 distinct CDR3 sequences. The receptor's source is a woman in her forties or fifties in good health. The rearrangement links TRBV5-1 to TRBJ2-3; absent DNA, TCRdb's TRBD2 call cannot be checked. Sequenced input: blood T cells: a sorted CD56 or NKG2C T cell subset, CD4+ or CD8+ T cells, or bulk PBMC T cells (not recorded which). The CDR3 is CASNLGRAGMDTQYF.